These T cell receptor beta chains were read from a single sample in a study of blood T cell repertoires in COVID-19. Some clones are missing from TCRdb's copy, which holds only in-frame ones; the method was immunoSEQ multiplex PCR. The data contain tens of thousands of clones, less than 85% of them singletons. What was sequenced was peripheral blood. The receptor set was obtained from a man aged 65 to 85 with active COVID-19. CDR3s include the opening cysteine and the closing phenylalanine or tryptophan.

TRBJ2-4 | TRBV28 | CASSLSGTKNIQYF
TRBJ1-1 | TRBV10-3 | CAISGGQGYTEAFF
TRBJ1-4 | TRBV3-1/TRBV3-2 | CASSPQGTFEKLFF
TRBJ2-3 | TRBV2 | CASSDETSGGTDTQYF
TRBJ1-1 | TRBV29-1 | CSVQRGTGGLNTEAFF
TRBJ2-7 | TRBV7-7 | CASSLVRGDEQYF
TRBJ2-5 | TRBV5-4 | CASSSTSGRARRETQYF
TRBJ1-5 | TRBV28 | CASLRQGSQPQHF
TRBJ2-3 | TRBV4-1 | CASSPSTRADTQYF
TRBJ1-1 | TRBV4-2 | CASSQVETEAFF
TRBJ1-1 | TRBV5-6 | CASTLEQAGALEAFF
TRBJ1-5 | TRBV18 | CASSPEQGGQPQHF
TRBJ2-1 | TRBV5-4 | CASSSSGTPGGEQFF
TRBJ2-1 | TRBV12-5 | CASGLSPGPSSYNEQFF
TRBJ2-7 | TRBV11-3 | CASSLTPLSEQYF
TRBJ2-7 | TRBV15 | CATSRAGQAYEQYF
TRBJ2-7 | TRBV2 | CASSDRTGEAEQYF
TRBJ2-2 | TRBV30 | CARRTTSVTGELFF
TRBJ2-5 | TRBV11-2 | CASSFNRGRETQYF
TRBJ2-2 | TRBV9 | CASSVAPGGELFF
TRBJ2-3 | TRBV24-1 | CATSGGSGRAVDTQYF
TRBJ2-7 | TRBV11-2 | CASSPTYQGEPSSRQYF
TRBJ2-7 | TRBV4-1 | CASSQGVIRDRDLEQYF